This T cell receptor beta chain appears in the sequencing data of a study of blood T cell repertoires in COVID-19. Study in general: The United States, Italy and Spain supplied acute and convalescent COVID-19 samples. PBMCs, B-cell-depleted T cells, or T cells were the source of the cDNA or gDNA that made up the material.

Per the germline V gene, CDR1 is SGHDT and CDR2 is YYEEEE. The CDR3 spans 15 residues. Losses at the gene ends were 3 bases for V and 7 bases for J; bases not matched to a gene: 5. Original analysis: Reference gene primer amplification in the assay estimated nucleated cell counts. TCRdb's copy holds only in-frame clones and misses some; the assay was immunoSEQ multiplex PCR. V and J calls plus clone size are reproduced from that table; the DNA served to infer D and trimming. Of around 40,000 clones in the sample, approximately 88% were seen once. The sequence came from a man aged 50 or older with active COVID-19. The rearrangement links TRBV5-6 to TRBJ2-1; 12 nucleotides line up with TRBD1. The material sequenced was peripheral blood. The chain's CDR3 is CASSWGQGAQNEQFF. DNA of the CDR3: TGTGCCAGCAGCTGGGGACAGGGGGCGCAGAATGAGCAGTTCTTC. Full variable domain (rest looked up from reference TRBV5-6 and TRBJ2-1): DAGVTQSPTHLIKTRGQQVTLRCSPKSGHDTVSWYQQALGQGPQFIFQYYEEEERQRGNFPDRFSGHQFPNYSSELNVNALLLGDSALYLCASSWGQGAQNEQFFGPGTRLTVL.